This TCR beta chain was sequenced for a study of T cells expressing NK-cell markers. Per the germline V gene, CDR1 is LNHNV and CDR2 is YYDKDF (reference sequence). The CDR3 spans 13 residues. TCRdb reprocessed the 5' RACE reads, with one entry per CDR3 protein and no DNA. The data include some 460,000 distinct CDR3 sequences; the top ten clones carry over 1.3%. The receptor comes from a woman aged 45 to 65 in good health. The sample comprised blood T cells: a sorted CD56 or NKG2C T cell subset, CD4+ or CD8+ T cells, or bulk PBMC T cells (not recorded which). V is TRBV15 and J is TRBJ2-4. The CDR3 protein is CATSRERENIQYF.